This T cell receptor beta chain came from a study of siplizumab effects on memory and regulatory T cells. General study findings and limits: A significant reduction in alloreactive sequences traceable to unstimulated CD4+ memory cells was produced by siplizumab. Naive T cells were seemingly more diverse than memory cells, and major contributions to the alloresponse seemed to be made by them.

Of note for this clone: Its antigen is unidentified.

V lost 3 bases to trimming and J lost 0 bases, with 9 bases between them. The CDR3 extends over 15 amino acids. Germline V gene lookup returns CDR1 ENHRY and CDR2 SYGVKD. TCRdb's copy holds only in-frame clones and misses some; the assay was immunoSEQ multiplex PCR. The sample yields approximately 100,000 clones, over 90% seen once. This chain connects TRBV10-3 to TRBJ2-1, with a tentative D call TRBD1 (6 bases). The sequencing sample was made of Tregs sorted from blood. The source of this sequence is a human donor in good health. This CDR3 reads CAISDPRGSYNEQFF. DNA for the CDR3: TGTGCCATCAGTGATCCCAGGGGCTCCTACAATGAGCAGTTCTTC.